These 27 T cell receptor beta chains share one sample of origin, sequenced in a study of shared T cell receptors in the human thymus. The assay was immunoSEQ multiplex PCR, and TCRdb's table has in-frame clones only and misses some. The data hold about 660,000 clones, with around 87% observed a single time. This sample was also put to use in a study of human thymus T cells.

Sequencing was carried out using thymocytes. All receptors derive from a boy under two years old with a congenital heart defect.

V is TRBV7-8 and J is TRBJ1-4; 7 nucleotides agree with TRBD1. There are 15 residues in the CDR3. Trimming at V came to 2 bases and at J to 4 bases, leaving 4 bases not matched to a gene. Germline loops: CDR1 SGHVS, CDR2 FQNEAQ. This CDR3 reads CASSLRGRGNEKLFF. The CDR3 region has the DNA TGTGCCAGCAGCTTAAGGGGGCGGGGTAATGAAAAACTGTTTTTT.

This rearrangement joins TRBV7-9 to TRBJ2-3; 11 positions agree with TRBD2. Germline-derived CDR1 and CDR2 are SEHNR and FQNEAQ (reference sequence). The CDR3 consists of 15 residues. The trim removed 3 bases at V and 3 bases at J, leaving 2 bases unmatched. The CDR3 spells CASSFSGRGTDTQYF. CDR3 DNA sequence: TGTGCCAGCAGCTTTAGCGGGAGGGGGACAGATACGCAGTATTTT.

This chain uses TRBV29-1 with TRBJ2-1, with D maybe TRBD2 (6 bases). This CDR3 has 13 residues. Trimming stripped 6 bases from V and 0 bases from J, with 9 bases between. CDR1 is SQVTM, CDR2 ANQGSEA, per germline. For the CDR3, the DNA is TGCAGCGTCGGGAGCCTCTCCTACAATGAGCAGTTCTTC. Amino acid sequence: CSVGSLSYNEQFF.

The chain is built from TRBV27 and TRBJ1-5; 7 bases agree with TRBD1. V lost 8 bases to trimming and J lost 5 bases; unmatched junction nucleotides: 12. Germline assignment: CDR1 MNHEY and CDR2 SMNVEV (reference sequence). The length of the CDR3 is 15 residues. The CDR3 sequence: CASATGSSPHQPQHF. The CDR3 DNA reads TGTGCCAGCGCGACAGGGTCTAGCCCTCATCAGCCCCAGCATTTT.

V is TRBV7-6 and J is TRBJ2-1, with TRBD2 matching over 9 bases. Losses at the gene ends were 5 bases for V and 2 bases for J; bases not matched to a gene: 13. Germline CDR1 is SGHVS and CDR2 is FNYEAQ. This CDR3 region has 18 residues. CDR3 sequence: CASSTARGASGTYNEQFF. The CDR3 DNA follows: TGTGCCAGCAGCACAGCCCGAGGAGCTAGCGGGACCTACAATGAGCAGTTCTTC.

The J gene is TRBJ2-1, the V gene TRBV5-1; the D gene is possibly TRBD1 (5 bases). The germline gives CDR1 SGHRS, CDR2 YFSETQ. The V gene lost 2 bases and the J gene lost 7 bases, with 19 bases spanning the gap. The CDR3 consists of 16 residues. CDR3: CASSFIQGVGANEQFF. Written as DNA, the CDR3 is TGCGCCAGCAGCTTTATCCAGGGTGTAGGGGCGAATGAGCAGTTCTTC.

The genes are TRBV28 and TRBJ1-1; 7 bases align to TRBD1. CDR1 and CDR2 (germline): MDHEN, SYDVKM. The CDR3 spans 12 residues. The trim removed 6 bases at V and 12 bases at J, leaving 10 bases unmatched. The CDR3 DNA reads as TGTGCCAGCAGGTCCAGGGGGAGGTTGACTTTCTTT. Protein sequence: CASRSRGRLTFF.

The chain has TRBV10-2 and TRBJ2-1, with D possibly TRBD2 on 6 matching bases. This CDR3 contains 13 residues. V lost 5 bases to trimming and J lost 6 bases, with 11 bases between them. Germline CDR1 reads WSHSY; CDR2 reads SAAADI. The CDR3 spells CASSTGGGNEQFF. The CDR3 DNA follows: TGCGCCAGCAGTACTGGGGGAGGCAATGAGCAGTTCTTC.

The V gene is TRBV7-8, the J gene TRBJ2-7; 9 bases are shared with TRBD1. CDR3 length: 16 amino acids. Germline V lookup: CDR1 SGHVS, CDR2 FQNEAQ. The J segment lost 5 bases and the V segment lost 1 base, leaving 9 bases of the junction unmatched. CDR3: CASSLDYYRGPNEQYF. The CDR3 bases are TGTGCCAGCAGCTTAGATTACTACAGGGGGCCCAACGAGCAGTACTTC.

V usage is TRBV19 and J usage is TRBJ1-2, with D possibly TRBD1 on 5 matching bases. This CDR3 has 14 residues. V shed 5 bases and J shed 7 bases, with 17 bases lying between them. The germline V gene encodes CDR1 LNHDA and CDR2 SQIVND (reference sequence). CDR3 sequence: CASSLPRSGGGYTF. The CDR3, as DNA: TGTGCCAGTAGTCTACCCCGCTCGGGGGGTGGCTACACCTTC.

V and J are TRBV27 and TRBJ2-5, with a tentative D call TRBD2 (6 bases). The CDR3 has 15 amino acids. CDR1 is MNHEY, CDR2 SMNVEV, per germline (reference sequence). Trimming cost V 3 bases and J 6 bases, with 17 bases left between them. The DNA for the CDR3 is TGTGCCAGCAGTTTCTCTCGACTAGATATGCAGACCCAGTACTTC. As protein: CASSFSRLDMQTQYF.

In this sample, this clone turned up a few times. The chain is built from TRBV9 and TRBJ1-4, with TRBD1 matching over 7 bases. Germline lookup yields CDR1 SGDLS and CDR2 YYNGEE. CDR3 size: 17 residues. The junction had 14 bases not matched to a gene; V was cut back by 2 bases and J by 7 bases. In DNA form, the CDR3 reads TGTGCCAGCAGCGTCACCCCGAAAGGGGGCGCGGGTGAAAAACTGTTTTTT. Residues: CASSVTPKGGAGEKLFF.

For the CDR3, the DNA is TGTGCCAGCCTACGGGGGGTCCCCTACAATGAGCAGTTCTTC. The encoded protein is CASLRGVPYNEQFF. The chain combines TRBV18 with TRBJ2-1; 7 nucleotides line up with TRBD2. Germline V gene lookup returns CDR1 KGHSH and CDR2 LQKENI. J was trimmed by 2 bases and V by 8 bases; bases with no gene match: 6. CDR3 size: 14 residues.

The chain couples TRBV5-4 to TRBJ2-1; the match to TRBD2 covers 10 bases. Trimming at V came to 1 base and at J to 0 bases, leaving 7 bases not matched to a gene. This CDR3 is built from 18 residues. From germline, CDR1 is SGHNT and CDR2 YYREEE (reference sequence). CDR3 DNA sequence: TGTGCCAGCAGCTTGCGCGTGCCTAGCGGGGGCTCCTACAATGAGCAGTTCTTC. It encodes CASSLRVPSGGSYNEQFF. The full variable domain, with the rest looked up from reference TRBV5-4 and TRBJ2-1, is ETGVTQSPTHLIKTRGQQVTLRCSSQSGHNTVSWYQQALGQGPQFIFQYYREEENGRGNFPPRFSGLQFPNYSSELNVNALELDDSALYLCASSLRVPSGGSYNEQFFGPGTRLTVL.

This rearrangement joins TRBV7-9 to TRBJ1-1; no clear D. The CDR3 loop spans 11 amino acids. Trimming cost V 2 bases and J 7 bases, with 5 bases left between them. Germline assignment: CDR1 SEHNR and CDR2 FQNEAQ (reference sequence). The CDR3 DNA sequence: TGTGCCAGCAGCTTATTGCGTGAAGCTTTCTTT. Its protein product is CASSLLREAFF. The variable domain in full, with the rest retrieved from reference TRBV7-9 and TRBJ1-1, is DTGVSQNPRHKITKRGQNVTFRCDPISEHNRLYWYRQTLGQGPEFLTYFQNEAQLEKSRLLSDRFSAERPKGSFSTLEIQRTEQGDSAMYLCASSLLREAFFGQGTRLTVV.

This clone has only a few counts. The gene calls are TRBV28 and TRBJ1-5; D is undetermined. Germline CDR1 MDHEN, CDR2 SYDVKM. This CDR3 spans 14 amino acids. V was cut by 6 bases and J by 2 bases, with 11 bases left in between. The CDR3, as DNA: TGTGCCAGCAGGATAGAATATGGCAATCAGCCCCAGCATTTT. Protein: CASRIEYGNQPQHF.

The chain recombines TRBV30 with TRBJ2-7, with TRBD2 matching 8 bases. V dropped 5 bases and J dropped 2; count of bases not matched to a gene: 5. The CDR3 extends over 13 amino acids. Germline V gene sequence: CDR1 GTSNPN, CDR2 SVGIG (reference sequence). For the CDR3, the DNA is TGTGCCTGGGGCCGGGGGGGGACCTACGAGCAGTACTTC. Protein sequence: CAWGRGGTYEQYF.

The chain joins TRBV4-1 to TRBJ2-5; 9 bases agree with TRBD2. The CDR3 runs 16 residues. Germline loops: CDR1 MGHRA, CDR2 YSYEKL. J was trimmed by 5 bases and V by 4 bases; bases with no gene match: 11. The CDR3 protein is CASSLGGGGANETQYF. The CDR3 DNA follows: TGCGCCAGCAGCCTGGGAGGCGGGGGGGCCAATGAGACCCAGTACTTC.

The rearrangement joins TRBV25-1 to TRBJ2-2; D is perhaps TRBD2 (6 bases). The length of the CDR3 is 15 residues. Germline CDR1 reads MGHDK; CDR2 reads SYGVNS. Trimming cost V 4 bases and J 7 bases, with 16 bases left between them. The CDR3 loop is CASSGASADHGELFF. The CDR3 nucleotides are TGTGCCAGCAGTGGGGCTAGCGCAGATCACGGGGAGCTGTTTTTT.

CDR3 protein: CASSFRGANTGELFF. The CDR3 DNA is TGTGCCAGCAGCTTCCGGGGGGCTAACACCGGGGAGCTGTTTTTT. The gene calls are TRBV7-3 and TRBJ2-2; D might be TRBD2 (7 bases). V was clipped by 3 bases and J by 2 bases, with 10 bases between them. CDR1 is SGHTA, CDR2 FQGTGA, per germline. This CDR3 contains 15 residues.

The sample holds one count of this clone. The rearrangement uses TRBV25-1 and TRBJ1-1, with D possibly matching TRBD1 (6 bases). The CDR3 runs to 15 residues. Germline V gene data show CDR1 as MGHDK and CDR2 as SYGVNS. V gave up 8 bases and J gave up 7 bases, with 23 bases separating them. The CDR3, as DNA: TGTGCCAGCGGGGGGGGGACGCCGGGGGGCCGTGAAGCTTTCTTT. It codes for CASGGGTPGGREAFF.

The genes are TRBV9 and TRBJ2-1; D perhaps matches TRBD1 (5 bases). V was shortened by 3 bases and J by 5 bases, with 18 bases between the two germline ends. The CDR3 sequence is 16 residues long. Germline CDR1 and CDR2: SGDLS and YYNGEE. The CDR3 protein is CASSEERDSLHNEQFF. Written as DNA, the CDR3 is TGTGCCAGCAGCGAGGAGCGTGACAGTCTTCACAATGAGCAGTTCTTC.

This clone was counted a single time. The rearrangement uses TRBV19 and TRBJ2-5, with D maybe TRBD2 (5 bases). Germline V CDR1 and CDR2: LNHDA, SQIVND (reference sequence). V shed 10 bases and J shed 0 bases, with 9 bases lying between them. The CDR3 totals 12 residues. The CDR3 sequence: CATLDYQETQYF. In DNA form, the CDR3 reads TGTGCCACCCTGGACTACCAAGAGACCCAGTACTTC.

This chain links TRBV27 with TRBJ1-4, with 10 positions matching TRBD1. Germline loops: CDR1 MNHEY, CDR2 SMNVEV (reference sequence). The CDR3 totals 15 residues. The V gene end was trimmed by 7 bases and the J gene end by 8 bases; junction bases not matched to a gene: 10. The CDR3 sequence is CASKPGQGLGEKLFF. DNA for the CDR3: TGTGCCAGCAAGCCGGGACAGGGGCTTGGAGAAAAACTGTTTTTT.

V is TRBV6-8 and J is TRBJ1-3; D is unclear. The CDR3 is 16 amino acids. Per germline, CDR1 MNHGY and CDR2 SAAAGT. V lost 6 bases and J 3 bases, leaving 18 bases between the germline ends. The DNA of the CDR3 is TGTGCCAGCAGCAACCCCCTTAATGGGCTTGGAAACACCATATATTTT. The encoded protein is CASSNPLNGLGNTIYF.

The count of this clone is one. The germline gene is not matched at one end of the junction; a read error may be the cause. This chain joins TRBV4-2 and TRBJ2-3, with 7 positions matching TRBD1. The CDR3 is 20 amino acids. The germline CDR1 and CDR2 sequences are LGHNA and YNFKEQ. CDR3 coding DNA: TGTGCCAGCAGCAAAGATATCCCCATCTCGGGACAGAATTGCACAGATACGCAGTATTTT. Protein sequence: CASSKDIPISGQNCTDTQYF.

The DNA of the CDR3 is TGTGCCAGCAGTGAAGGTCAGTTCTCCTCTGGGGCCAACGTCCTGACTTTC. Translated: CASSEGQFSSGANVLTF. V and J are TRBV6-1 and TRBJ2-6; D uncertain. V lost 1 base to trimming and J lost 0 bases, with 10 bases between them. Germline CDR1 MNHNS, CDR2 SASEGT. The CDR3 consists of 17 residues.